These 31 T cell receptor beta chains share one sample of origin, sequenced in a study of cytomegalovirus exposure and HLA in healthy donors (TCRdb year 2017). Library prep was done by the immunoSEQ multiplex PCR assay. A mixture of 60 forward primers for TCR Vbeta segments and 13 reverse primers for TCR Jbeta segments was used in the multiplex PCR. Sourced from immuneACCESS, this table was stored by TCRdb with only in-frame sequences that have V and J called. A share of the clones is absent; for the studies checked, an unresolved V gene accounts for under half, and the remainder has no known explanation. This sample lists about 160,000 clones; 75% to 85% were detected once. The top ten clones comprise about 11% of the sample. Sequenced input: PBMCs. The receptors were gathered from a man aged 50 or older in good health and CMV-seropositive.

The chain has TRBV28 and TRBJ2-7, with 10 bases lining up with TRBD2. In germline, CDR1 is MDHEN, CDR2 SYDVKM. The CDR3 consists of 16 residues. V lost 8 bases to trimming and J lost 7 bases; unmatched junction nucleotides: 17. The CDR3 DNA is TGTGCCAGCCCGCCGAGGCTAGCGGGGGATATCGGGGAGCAGTACTTC. Amino acid sequence: CASPPRLAGDIGEQYF.

The J gene is TRBJ2-1, the V gene TRBV4-3, with 7 bases that match TRBD2. Germline trimming cut 3 bases from V and 3 bases from J; bases unmatched to any gene: 5. Germline V gives CDR1 LGHNA, CDR2 YSLEER. The CDR3 is 15 residues long. CDR3 residues: CASSQDGLVYNEQFF. CDR3 nucleotides: TGCGCCAGCAGCCAGGATGGACTAGTCTACAATGAGCAGTTCTTC.

This clone appeared a single time. The gene calls are TRBV5-6 and TRBJ1-1; a weak D match, TRBD1 (6 bases). Germline V lookup: CDR1 SGHDT, CDR2 YYEEEE. There are 15 residues in the CDR3. Deletions cut 1 base from V and 5 bases from J, with 15 bases between. The CDR3 bases are TGTGCCAGCAGCTTGCTGGCAGGGGTGGTAACTGAAGCTTTCTTT. Encoded protein: CASSLLAGVVTEAFF.

The chain recombines TRBV7-6 with TRBJ2-5, with 9 bases aligning to TRBD1. CDR1 and CDR2 from the germline V gene are SGHVS and FNYEAQ. With V trimmed by 3 bases and J by 3 bases, 2 bases remained unmatched. This CDR3 contains 14 residues. The CDR3 coding sequence is TGTGCCAGCAGCTTCCGGGACAGGGAAGAGACCCAGTACTTC. This translates into CASSFRDREETQYF.

This rearrangement joins TRBV29-1 to TRBJ2-5; D gene uncertain. The CDR3 is made up of 12 amino acids. Germline V gene sequence: CDR1 SQVTM, CDR2 ANQGSEA. Trimming pared 1 base from V and 4 bases from J, leaving 7 bases between. CDR3 protein: CSVEGLGETQYF. Here the CDR3 DNA reads TGCAGCGTTGAAGGACTGGGAGAGACCCAGTACTTC.

This chain uses TRBV19 with TRBJ2-6, with D maybe TRBD1 (5 bases). The CDR3 is 17 residues long. Germline V gives CDR1 LNHDA, CDR2 SQIVND (reference sequence). Trimming removed 3 bases from V and 0 bases from J, with 12 bases in between. The CDR3 DNA is TGTGCCAGTAGTATTAATACAGGTAGCTCTGGGGCCAACGTCCTGACTTTC. It is translated as CASSINTGSSGANVLTF.

The rearrangement links TRBV28 to TRBJ1-2; possible D gene TRBD1, 5 bases. Trimming removed 5 bases at V and 5 bases at J, with 15 bases between. Germline CDR1 MDHEN, CDR2 SYDVKM. There are 14 residues in the CDR3. Here the CDR3 DNA reads TGTGCCAGCAGTCCCCTGGGAGGGGATTATGGCTACACCTTC. This translates into CASSPLGGDYGYTF.

Here the CDR3 DNA reads TGTGCCAGCAGCTTGGTCCAGGGGGCTGTCTACGAGCAGTACTTC. Translated, it gives CASSLVQGAVYEQYF. The chain recombines TRBV5-4 with TRBJ2-7, with TRBD1 matching 8 bases. The ends lost 0 bases at V and 3 bases at J; junction bases unmatched: 5. The length of the CDR3 is 15 residues. Germline CDR1 SGHNT, CDR2 YYREEE (reference sequence).

The rearrangement uses TRBV5-1 and TRBJ1-6; 9 positions agree with TRBD1. The CDR3 totals 15 residues. The V gene's germline CDR1 is SGHRS and CDR2 YFSETQ. V shed 0 bases and J 7 bases; nucleotides not matched to a gene: 2. CDR3 in DNA: TGCGCCAGCAGCTTGGAGGACAGGGGAAATTCACCCCTCCACTTT. Translating it yields CASSLEDRGNSPLHF.

The chain carries TRBV13 and TRBJ2-2; 15 bases agree with TRBD2. CDR1 PRHDT and CDR2 FYEKMQ come from the germline V gene (reference sequence). The junction had 7 bases not matched to a gene; V was cut back by 2 bases and J by 3 bases. CDR3 size: 19 residues. As DNA, the CDR3 is TGTGCCAGCAGCTTATCCGGGACTAGCGGGAGGATGTACACCGGGGAGCTGTTTTTT. This encodes CASSLSGTSGRMYTGELFF.

This chain joins TRBV6-5 and TRBJ2-1; TRBD1 agrees at 7 bases. V shed 0 bases and J 3 bases; nucleotides not matched to a gene: 5. The germline CDR1 and CDR2 sequences are MNHEY and SVGAGI. CDR3 size: 16 residues. The CDR3 DNA follows: TGTGCCAGCAGTTACTCGACAACAGGGGACTACAATGAGCAGTTCTTC. It encodes CASSYSTTGDYNEQFF.

V is TRBV5-4 and J is TRBJ2-1; maybe TRBD1 (5 bases). Trimming took 1 base from V and 5 from J, leaving 7 bases between them. The V gene's germline CDR1 is SGHNT and CDR2 YYREEE (reference sequence). There are 13 residues in the CDR3. As DNA, the CDR3 is TGTGCCAGCAGCTTGTCAGGGAACAATGAGCAGTTCTTC. Protein product: CASSLSGNNEQFF.

The V gene is TRBV29-1, the J gene TRBJ2-1; D might be TRBD2 (5 bases). CDR3 length equals 13 residues. Germline CDR1 is SQVTM and CDR2 is ANQGSEA. Trimming left V 8 bases short and J 4 bases short, with 15 bases between. Here the CDR3 DNA reads TGCAGCCAAAGCGGAGGCAGATACAATGAGCAGTTCTTC. This encodes CSQSGGRYNEQFF.

The rearrangement links TRBV20-1 to TRBJ2-1, with TRBD1 as a possible D gene (6 bases). The CDR3 totals 11 residues. V lost 7 bases, J lost 8 bases, and 12 bases lay in between. From germline, CDR1 is DFQATT and CDR2 SNEGSKA (reference sequence). The CDR3 protein is CSEQGRDEQFF. The CDR3 DNA sequence: TGCAGTGAACAGGGTCGCGATGAGCAGTTCTTC.

The chain links TRBV4-2 to TRBJ1-2, with unresolved D. Germline V lookup: CDR1 LGHNA, CDR2 YNFKEQ. This CDR3 has 15 residues. Trimming removed 1 base at V and 2 bases at J, with 11 bases between. The DNA of the CDR3 is TGTGCCAGCAGCCAAGGGTCAGGATCCAACTATGGCTACACCTTC. It yields the protein CASSQGSGSNYGYTF.

This chain uses TRBV5-1 with TRBJ1-2, with TRBD1 as a possible D gene (6 bases). This CDR3 region has 15 residues. Trimming cost V 5 bases and J 2 bases, with 16 bases left between them. Per germline, CDR1 SGHRS and CDR2 YFSETQ. CDR3 in DNA: TGCGCCAGCAGACTTGGACAGTACCTCAACTATGGCTACACCTTC. It translates to CASRLGQYLNYGYTF.

The chain links TRBV19 to TRBJ2-2, with D possibly being TRBD1 (6 bases). CDR1 is LNHDA, CDR2 SQIVND, per germline (reference sequence). Trimming took off 10 bases at V and 1 base at J, with 10 bases between the two ends. This CDR3 contains 13 residues. The CDR3 sequence is CATRTENTGELFF. The CDR3 nucleotides are TGTGCCACCCGGACAGAGAACACCGGGGAGCTGTTTTTT.

This chain joins TRBV30 and TRBJ2-5; TRBD2 matches 9 bases. The germline CDR1 and CDR2 sequences are GTSNPN and SVGIG (reference sequence). This CDR3 is 14 amino acids long. With V trimmed by 5 bases and J by 5 bases, 9 bases remained unmatched. The CDR3 reads CAWGSGGNGETQYF. The CDR3, as DNA: TGTGCCTGGGGTAGCGGGGGTAACGGTGAGACCCAGTACTTC.

The V call is TRBV5-4, the J call TRBJ2-5; D is undetermined. Trimming removed 4 bases from V and 0 bases from J, with 4 bases in between. The CDR3 is 12 amino acids. Germline V gene data show CDR1 as SGHNT and CDR2 as YYREEE (reference sequence). The CDR3 coding sequence is TGTGCCAGCAGCGCGGACCAAGAGACCCAGTACTTC. It is translated as CASSADQETQYF.

For this clone: The junction and the germline gene differ at one end; a read error may be behind it. Additional DNA sequences in this sample encode the identical CDR3. The genes are TRBV19 and TRBJ1-2; TRBD1 agrees at 7 bases. The germline gives CDR1 LNHDA, CDR2 SQIVND (reference sequence). This CDR3 contains 12 residues. The CDR3 DNA reads TGCGCCATACCGACAGGGTCGGGTGGCTACACCTTC. Protein sequence: CAIPTGSGGYTF.

The V and J genes are TRBV7-9 and TRBJ2-1, with a tentative D call TRBD1 (5 bases). CDR1 and CDR2 from the germline V gene are SEHNR and FQNEAQ (reference sequence). This CDR3 is built from 15 residues. Between the trimmed V and J ends, which lost 2 bases and 4 bases, there was a span of 12 bases. The chain's CDR3 is CASSLNQGQYNEQFF. CDR3 bases: TGTGCCAGCAGCTTAAACCAGGGCCAATACAATGAGCAGTTCTTC.

On this clone: This CDR3 is also generated by other DNA sequences in the sample. The V call is TRBV7-2, the J call TRBJ2-7; the match to TRBD2 covers 12 bases. The J segment lost 2 bases and the V segment lost 0 bases, leaving 2 bases of the junction unmatched. CDR1 is SGHTA and CDR2 is FQGNSA in the germline V gene. The CDR3 extends over 16 amino acids. The CDR3 sequence: CASSLAASGGAYEQYF. The CDR3 coding sequence is TGTGCCAGCAGCTTAGCAGCTAGCGGGGGGGCCTACGAGCAGTACTTC.

The chain is built from TRBV9 and TRBJ2-3; the match to TRBD2 covers 7 bases. The CDR3 contains 16 residues. Germline V CDR1 and CDR2: SGDLS, YYNGEE. V lost 4 bases to trimming and J lost 0 bases; unmatched junction nucleotides: 8. This chain's CDR3 is CASSYLAGSSTDTQYF. The CDR3, as DNA: TGTGCCAGCAGCTATTTAGCGGGTTCAAGCACAGATACGCAGTATTTT.

This clone has a single count. The chain recombines TRBV2 with TRBJ2-2; 7 nucleotides line up with TRBD1. The germline V gene has CDR1 SNHLY and CDR2 FYNNEI. V lost 6 bases, J lost 5 bases, and 6 bases stayed unmatched. This CDR3 spans 14 amino acids. CDR3 sequence (DNA): TGTGCCAGCAGAGACAGGGAAGGAACCGGGGAGCTGTTTTTT. Protein product: CASRDREGTGELFF.

The gene calls are TRBV9 and TRBJ2-7, with unresolved D. Per germline, CDR1 SGDLS and CDR2 YYNGEE. With 4 bases removed from V and 2 bases from J, the gap between germline ends came to 22 bases. This CDR3 comprises 17 residues. This chain's CDR3 is CASSHPATDDSPYEQYF. Written as DNA, the CDR3 is TGTGCCAGCAGCCACCCCGCGACGGATGACTCGCCCTACGAGCAGTACTTC.

This chain connects TRBV5-4 to TRBJ1-1; no reliable D call. Trimming stripped 5 bases from V and 4 bases from J, with 18 bases between. Germline CDR1 is SGHNT and CDR2 is YYREEE (reference sequence). This CDR3 has 15 amino acids. CDR3 protein: CASSRVPGGITEAFF. In nucleotides, the CDR3 is TGTGCCAGCAGTCGGGTCCCGGGAGGGATCACTGAAGCTTTCTTT.

The chain joins TRBV5-1 to TRBJ1-2, with TRBD1 matching over 10 bases. Germline V lookup: CDR1 SGHRS, CDR2 YFSETQ. The CDR3 runs 15 residues. Losses at the gene ends were 2 bases for V and 8 bases for J; bases not matched to a gene: 9. CDR3 nucleotides: TGCGCCAGCAGCTTACCTCCCGGGACAGGGGAAGGCTACACCTTC. Amino acids: CASSLPPGTGEGYTF. The variable domain in full, with the rest retrieved from reference TRBV5-1 and TRBJ1-2, is KAGVTQTPRYLIKTRGQQVTLSCSPISGHRSVSWYQQTPGQGLQFLFEYFSETQRNKGNFPGRFSGRQFSNSRSEMNVSTLELGDSALYLCASSLPPGTGEGYTFGSGTRLTVV.

V and J are TRBV2 and TRBJ2-2, with a possible D match to TRBD2 (5 bases). The V end was cut by 3 bases, the J end by 3 bases, with 11 bases between. Germline V gives CDR1 SNHLY, CDR2 FYNNEI. CDR3 length equals 15 residues. The DNA of the CDR3 is TGTGCCAGCAGTGAGGGTCGGGAATACACCGGGGAGCTGTTTTTT. Translation: CASSEGREYTGELFF.

This chain uses TRBV4-2 with TRBJ2-5; D is ambiguous. The V gene lost 1 base and the J gene lost 2 bases, with 8 bases spanning the gap. The CDR3 has 14 amino acids. Per the germline V gene, CDR1 is LGHNA and CDR2 is YNFKEQ. The CDR3 sequence is CASSQGADQETQYF. The DNA for the CDR3 is TGTGCCAGCAGCCAAGGGGCCGATCAAGAGACCCAGTACTTC.

This clone was found a few times. As DNA, the CDR3 is TGTGCCTGGAGTAAAAGACAGGGCAATCAGCCCCAGCATTTT. This gives the protein CAWSKRQGNQPQHF. The chain is built from TRBV30 and TRBJ1-5; perhaps TRBD1 as D (6 bases). Trimming left V 2 bases short and J 2 bases short, with 10 bases between. The CDR3 sequence is 14 residues long. The V gene's germline CDR1 is GTSNPN and CDR2 SVGIG (reference sequence).

As concerns this clone: Other DNA sequences in this specimen translate into the identical CDR3. The J gene is TRBJ2-2, the V gene TRBV29-1, with 7 bases identical to TRBD1. V lost 6 bases to trimming and J lost 0 bases; unmatched junction nucleotides: 4. Germline V gives CDR1 SQVTM, CDR2 ANQGSEA. The CDR3 has 14 amino acids. The CDR3 loop reads CSVPDRANTGELFF. The CDR3 DNA is TGCAGCGTGCCCGACAGGGCGAACACCGGGGAGCTGTTTTTT.